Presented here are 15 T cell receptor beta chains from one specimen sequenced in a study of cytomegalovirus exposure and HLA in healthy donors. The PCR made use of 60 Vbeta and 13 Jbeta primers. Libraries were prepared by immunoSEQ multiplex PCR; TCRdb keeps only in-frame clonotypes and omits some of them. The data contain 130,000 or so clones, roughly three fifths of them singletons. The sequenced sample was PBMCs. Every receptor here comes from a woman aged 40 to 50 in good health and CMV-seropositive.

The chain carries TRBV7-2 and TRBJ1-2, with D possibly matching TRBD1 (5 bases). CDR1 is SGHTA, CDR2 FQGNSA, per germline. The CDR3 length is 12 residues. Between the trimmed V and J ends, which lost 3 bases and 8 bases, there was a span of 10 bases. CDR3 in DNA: TGTGCCAGCAGCTTTTCAGGGCGAGGCTACACCTTC. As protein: CASSFSGRGYTF.

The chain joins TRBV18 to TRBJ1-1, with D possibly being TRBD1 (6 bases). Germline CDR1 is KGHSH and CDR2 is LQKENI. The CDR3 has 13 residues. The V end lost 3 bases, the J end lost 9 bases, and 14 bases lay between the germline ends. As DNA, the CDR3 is TGTGCCAGCTCACCCGCAGGGGTTGACAAAGCTTTCTTT. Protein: CASSPAGVDKAFF.

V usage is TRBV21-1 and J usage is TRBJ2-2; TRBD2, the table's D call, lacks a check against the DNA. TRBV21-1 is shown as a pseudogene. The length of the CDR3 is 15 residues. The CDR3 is CASSHVAVNTGELFF. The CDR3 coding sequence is TGTGCCAGCAGCCATGTAGCAGTCAACACCGGGGAGCTGTTTTTT.

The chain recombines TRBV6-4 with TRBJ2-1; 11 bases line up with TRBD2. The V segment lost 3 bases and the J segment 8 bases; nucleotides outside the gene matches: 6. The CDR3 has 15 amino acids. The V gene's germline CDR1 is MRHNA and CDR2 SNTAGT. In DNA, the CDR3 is TGTGCCAGCAGTGATACTAGCGGGGGAGGGGATGAGCAGTTCTTC. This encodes CASSDTSGGGDEQFF.

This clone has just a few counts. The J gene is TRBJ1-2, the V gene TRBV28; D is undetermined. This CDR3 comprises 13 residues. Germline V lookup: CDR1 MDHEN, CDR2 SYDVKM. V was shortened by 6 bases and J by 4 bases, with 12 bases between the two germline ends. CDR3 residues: CASSSTHIYGYTF. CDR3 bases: TGTGCCAGCAGCTCCACTCATATCTATGGCTACACCTTC.

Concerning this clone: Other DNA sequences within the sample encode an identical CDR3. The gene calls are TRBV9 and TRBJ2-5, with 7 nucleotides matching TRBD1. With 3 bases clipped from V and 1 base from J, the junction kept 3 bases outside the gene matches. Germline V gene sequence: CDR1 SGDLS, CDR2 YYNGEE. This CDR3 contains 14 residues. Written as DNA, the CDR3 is TGTGCCAGCAGCGCGCGGACAGGCCAAGAGACCCAGTACTTC. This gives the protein CASSARTGQETQYF.

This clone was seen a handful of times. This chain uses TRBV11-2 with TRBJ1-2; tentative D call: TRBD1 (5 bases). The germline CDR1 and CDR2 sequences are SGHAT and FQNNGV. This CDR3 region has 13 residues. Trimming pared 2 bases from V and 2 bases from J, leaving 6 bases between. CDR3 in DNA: TGTGCCAGCAGCTTAAACAGGAACTATGGCTACACCTTC. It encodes CASSLNRNYGYTF.

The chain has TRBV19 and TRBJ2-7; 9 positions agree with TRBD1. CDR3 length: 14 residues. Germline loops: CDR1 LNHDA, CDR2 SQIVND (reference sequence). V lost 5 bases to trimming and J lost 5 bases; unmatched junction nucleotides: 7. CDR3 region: CASSFGQGRNEQYF. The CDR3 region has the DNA TGTGCCAGTAGTTTCGGACAGGGGAGAAACGAGCAGTACTTC.

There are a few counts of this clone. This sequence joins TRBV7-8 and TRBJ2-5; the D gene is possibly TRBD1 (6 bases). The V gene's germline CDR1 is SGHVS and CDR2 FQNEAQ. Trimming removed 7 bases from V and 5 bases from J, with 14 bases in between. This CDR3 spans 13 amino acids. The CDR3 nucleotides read TGTGCCAGCAAGTCAGGGGCGGGTGAGACCCAGTACTTC. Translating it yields CASKSGAGETQYF.

In DNA, the CDR3 is TGTGCCAGCAGCCAGCTTGGACAGGGGCTGCACGAGCAGTACTTC. Its translation: CASSQLGQGLHEQYF. The rearrangement links TRBV5-6 to TRBJ2-7; 9 bases align to TRBD1. CDR3 length: 15 amino acids. V dropped 4 bases and J dropped 5; count of bases not matched to a gene: 10. CDR1 is SGHDT, CDR2 YYEEEE, per germline.

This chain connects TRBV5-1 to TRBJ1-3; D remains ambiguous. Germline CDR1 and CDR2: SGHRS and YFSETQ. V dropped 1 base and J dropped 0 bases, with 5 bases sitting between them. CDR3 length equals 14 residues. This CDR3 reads CASSLTDSGNTIYF. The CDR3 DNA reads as TGCGCCAGCAGCTTGACAGACTCTGGAAACACCATATATTTT.

CDR3 loop: CASSEAPRGRAHEQYF. The CDR3 DNA sequence: TGTGCCAGCAGTGAAGCCCCCCGTGGCAGGGCCCACGAGCAGTACTTC. The chain combines TRBV25-1 with TRBJ2-7; tentatively, D is TRBD1 (5 bases). The CDR3 is 16 residues long. The V gene's germline CDR1 is MGHDK and CDR2 SYGVNS. Trimming shortened V by 2 bases and J by 5 bases, and 19 bases separated the two germline ends.

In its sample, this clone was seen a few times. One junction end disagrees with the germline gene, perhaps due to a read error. CDR3 nucleotides: TGTGCCAGCAGCCCCAACTTAGCCGCTTACGGGCAGTACTTC. Residues: CASSPNLAAYGQYF. This chain joins TRBV14 and TRBJ2-7; no definite D call. Germline CDR1 is SGHDN and CDR2 is FVKESK. The CDR3 sequence is 14 residues long.

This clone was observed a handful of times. The CDR3 DNA reads as TGCGCCAGCAGCGAGGGGACAGTTGATCAGCCCCAGCATTTT. It yields the protein CASSEGTVDQPQHF. The chain carries TRBV5-1 and TRBJ1-5; TRBD1 aligns across 7 bases. Germline lookup yields CDR1 SGHRS and CDR2 YFSETQ. The CDR3 contains 14 residues. V was pared by 4 bases and J by 5 bases, with 6 bases of the junction left unmatched. The full variable domain, in which reference TRBV5-1 and TRBJ1-5 provide the parts outside the CDR3, is KAGVTQTPRYLIKTRGQQVTLSCSPISGHRSVSWYQQTPGQGLQFLFEYFSETQRNKGNFPGRFSGRQFSNSRSEMNVSTLELGDSALYLCASSEGTVDQPQHFGDGTRLSIL.

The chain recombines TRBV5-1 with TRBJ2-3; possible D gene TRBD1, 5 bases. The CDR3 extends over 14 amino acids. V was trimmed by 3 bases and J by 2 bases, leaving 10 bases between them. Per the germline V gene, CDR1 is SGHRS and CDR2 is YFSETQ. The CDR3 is CASSYLDNTDTQYF. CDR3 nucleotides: TGCGCCAGCAGCTATCTGGACAACACAGATACGCAGTATTTT.